The entry below describes one TCR beta chain. Its antigen remains unknown. This sample was included in a study of T cell responses to AZD1222 COVID-19 vaccine. Findings of the study overall: Only 5 to 7 individuals given AZD1222 were seropositive at baseline. Reportedly, nearly half the spike-specific TCRs target unmutated variant regions. Repertoire samples came only from after the peak T cell response.

Repertoires were generated with immunoSEQ multiplex PCR, while TCRdb's copy carries only in-frame clones and drops some. The sample carries approximately 170,000 clones, 88% recorded once. CDR1 GTSNPN and CDR2 SVGIG come from the germline V gene (reference sequence). The CDR3 sequence is 11 residues long. Deletions cut 7 bases from V and 5 bases from J, with 11 bases between. V is TRBV30 and J is TRBJ1-1; D unresolved. The sequence derives from an adult who received the AZD1222 COVID-19 vaccine. This material consisted of peripheral blood, taken 28 days after the second AZD1222 dose. CDR3 nucleotides: TGTGCCTCAACTACAAGTACTGAAGCTTTCTTT. It is translated as CASTTSTEAFF.